These 21 T cell receptor beta chains were sequenced from one sample in a study of blood T cell repertoires in COVID-19. The protocol was immunoSEQ multiplex PCR, while the TCRdb copy is restricted to in-frame clones and leaves out a portion. The sample has under 200,000 clones, roughly 80% seen once; the top ten hold roughly 5%. Sample: PBMCs or T cells enriched from blood (not recorded which). The source is a woman aged 40-49 years with acute COVID-19.

The chain joins TRBV6-1 to TRBJ1-6; no clear D. V lost 2 bases and J 2 bases, leaving 13 bases between the germline ends. Germline-derived CDR1 and CDR2 are MNHNS and SASEGT. This CDR3 is 17 amino acids long. The CDR3 spells CASSERRLTPYNSPLHF. The CDR3 DNA sequence: TGTGCCAGCAGTGAAAGGCGGCTGACCCCCTATAATTCACCCCTCCACTTT.

CDR3 in DNA: TGCGCCAGCAGAAAGGGCGGGGGCAACACAGATACGCAGTATTTT. Its translation: CASRKGGGNTDTQYF. The chain links TRBV5-1 to TRBJ2-3, with a tentative D call TRBD2 (7 bases). The CDR3 spans 15 residues. Germline values: CDR1 SGHRS, CDR2 YFSETQ. Trimming removed 5 bases from V and 2 bases from J, with 15 bases in between.

The chain links TRBV19 to TRBJ1-2; TRBD1 matches at 8 bases. Trimming cost V 7 bases and J 4 bases; bases outside gene matches: 8. The CDR3 runs 14 residues. Per germline, CDR1 LNHDA and CDR2 SQIVND (reference sequence). The CDR3 nucleotides are TGTGCCAGTATGGGGACAGGAGGAGGCTATGGCTACACCTTC. Encoded protein: CASMGTGGGYGYTF. The complete variable domain, with remaining parts taken from reference TRBV19 and TRBJ1-2, reads DGGITQSPKYLFRKEGQNVTLSCEQNLNHDAMYWYRQDPGQGLRLIYYSQIVNDFQKGDIAEGYSVSREKKESFPLTVTSAQKNPTAFYLCASMGTGGGYGYTFGSGTRLTVV.

The chain employs TRBV9 and TRBJ2-2; 8 bases align to TRBD1. J lost 3 bases, V lost 0 bases, and 4 bases had no gene match. Per the germline V gene, CDR1 is SGDLS and CDR2 is YYNGEE. This CDR3 contains 16 residues. As DNA, the CDR3 is TGTGCCAGCAGCGTAGACGGACAGGGATACACCGGGGAGCTGTTTTTT. Residues: CASSVDGQGYTGELFF.

This chain links TRBV7-9 with TRBJ2-1, with 9 nucleotides matching TRBD2. Unmatched junction bases numbered 8, after V lost 5 bases and J lost 6 bases. CDR1 and CDR2 (germline): SEHNR, FQNEAQ (reference sequence). This CDR3 is 15 amino acids long. Written as DNA, the CDR3 is TGTGCCAGCAGCCCTTGGCGGGAGGGAAGCAATGAGCAGTTCTTC. As protein: CASSPWREGSNEQFF.

The chain joins TRBV9 to TRBJ2-1; TRBD2 matches 8 bases. The CDR3 extends over 14 amino acids. J gave up 5 bases and V 5 bases, and 6 bases lay outside the gene matches. Germline assignment: CDR1 SGDLS and CDR2 YYNGEE. The CDR3 protein is CASSLSGIDNEQFF. CDR3 bases: TGTGCCAGCAGTCTTAGCGGGATAGACAATGAGCAGTTCTTC.

The genes are TRBV4-1 and TRBJ2-2; D is perhaps TRBD1 (6 bases). The V end was cut by 4 bases, the J end by 6 bases, with 12 bases between. The CDR3 totals 14 residues. CDR1 and CDR2 (germline): MGHRA, YSYEKL. The CDR3 spells CASSPQDSSGELFF. The CDR3 nucleotides read TGCGCCAGCAGCCCTCAGGACAGCTCCGGGGAGCTGTTTTTT.

V is TRBV2 and J is TRBJ1-1; TRBD1 aligns across 10 bases. Germline CDR1 reads SNHLY; CDR2 reads FYNNEI. There are 15 residues in the CDR3. V gave up 6 bases and J gave up 1 base; unmatched junction bases: 5. In DNA, the CDR3 is TGTGCCAGCAGGGGGACAGGGGCCCCGAACACTGAAGCTTTCTTT. Translated: CASRGTGAPNTEAFF.

The CDR3 DNA sequence: TGTGCCAGCAGCGGGGCTAGCGGGAGGGCCACAGATACGCAGTATTTT. The encoded protein is CASSGASGRATDTQYF. This chain connects TRBV9 to TRBJ2-3, with TRBD2 identical over 12 bases. Germline V gene data show CDR1 as SGDLS and CDR2 as YYNGEE. After removal of 3 bases from V and 2 bases from J, the junction contained 4 bases not matched to a gene. This CDR3 region has 16 residues.

This clone turned up a few times. This chain links TRBV7-8 with TRBJ2-5; D is perhaps TRBD2 (5 bases). The CDR3 contains 13 residues. Trimming pared 3 bases from V and 1 base from J, leaving 6 bases between. Germline V gene data show CDR1 as SGHVS and CDR2 as FQNEAQ. The CDR3 DNA sequence: TGTGCCAGCAGCTTCGGACTCCAAGAGACCCAGTACTTC. Protein product: CASSFGLQETQYF.

V usage is TRBV4-1 and J usage is TRBJ2-5; TRBD1 aligns across 7 bases. The CDR3 covers 15 residues. Per germline, CDR1 MGHRA and CDR2 YSYEKL. After removal of 4 bases from V and 3 bases from J, the junction contained 8 bases not matched to a gene. CDR3 nucleotide sequence: TGCGCCAGCAGCCCTGGGGACAGAAATGAAGAGACCCAGTACTTC. Its translation: CASSPGDRNEETQYF.

Comment on this clone: In the same sample, other DNA sequences code for this CDR3. This chain uses TRBV11-1 with TRBJ1-1; no clear D gene. The germline CDR1 and CDR2 sequences are SGHAT and FQDESV (reference sequence). V lost 5 bases to trimming and J lost 2 bases, with 3 bases between them. The length of the CDR3 is 11 residues. CDR3 nucleotide sequence: TGTGCCAGCAGCCAAAACACTGAAGCTTTCTTT. This sequence encodes CASSQNTEAFF.

This rearrangement joins TRBV2 to TRBJ2-5; 11 bases line up with TRBD2. Germline CDR1 is SNHLY and CDR2 is FYNNEI. The J segment lost 4 bases and the V segment lost 6 bases, leaving 7 bases of the junction unmatched. The length of the CDR3 is 15 residues. CDR3 bases: TGTGCCAGCAGCCCCCGGACTAGCGGGTCAGAGACCCAGTACTTC. As protein: CASSPRTSGSETQYF.

The CDR3 region has the DNA TGCGCCAGCAGCTTGGCGGGGGACGGCCATCGTCGGGCAACTAATGAAAAACTGTTTTTT. Translation gives CASSLAGDGHRRATNEKLFF. This chain joins TRBV5-1 and TRBJ1-4, with a tentative D call TRBD1 (5 bases). This CDR3 is built from 20 residues. V shed 0 bases and J shed 0 bases, with 21 bases lying between them. Germline CDR1 SGHRS, CDR2 YFSETQ.

This clone was recorded once. The chain couples TRBV5-1 to TRBJ2-2; D may be TRBD2 (5 bases). The germline CDR1 and CDR2 sequences are SGHRS and YFSETQ. The CDR3 length is 14 residues. Trimming took off 4 bases at V and 1 base at J, with 8 bases between the two ends. CDR3 loop: CASSKAGNTGELFF. The CDR3 DNA follows: TGCGCCAGCAGCAAGGCGGGGAACACCGGGGAGCTGTTTTTT.

V and J are TRBV2 and TRBJ2-3, with D perhaps matching TRBD1 (6 bases). Germline loops: CDR1 SNHLY, CDR2 FYNNEI. Trimming took off 6 bases at V and 4 bases at J, with 17 bases between the two ends. The CDR3 is made up of 15 amino acids. The DNA for the CDR3 is TGTGCCAGCAGCCCAGGGGCCCTATTAGCAGATACGCAGTATTTT. It codes for CASSPGALLADTQYF.

CDR3 amino acids: CASSRTGVRETQYF. CDR3 nucleotides: TGTGCCAGCAGCAGGACAGGGGTTCGAGAGACCCAGTACTTC. The V and J genes are TRBV6-5 and TRBJ2-5, with 9 bases that match TRBD1. This CDR3 contains 14 residues. Germline CDR1 and CDR2: MNHEY and SVGAGI. V shed 6 bases and J 4 bases; nucleotides not matched to a gene: 6.

The table lists this clone with a count of one. The rearrangement joins TRBV11-2 to TRBJ1-4, with a weak D call TRBD1 (5 bases). The germline V gene encodes CDR1 SGHAT and CDR2 FQNNGV. The V and J ends lost 2 bases and 3 bases respectively, with 10 bases between them. The CDR3 is 15 residues long. The CDR3 sequence is CASSLLGVPNEKLFF. The CDR3, as DNA: TGTGCCAGCAGCTTACTAGGGGTCCCTAATGAAAAACTGTTTTTT.

The chain couples TRBV7-9 to TRBJ1-6; TRBD1 agrees at 8 bases. This CDR3 has 16 residues. CDR1 SEHNR and CDR2 FQNEAQ come from the germline V gene (reference sequence). The V and J ends lost 3 bases and 12 bases, in that order; junction bases with no gene match: 13. The CDR3 here is CASSFGQGWGLEPLHF. CDR3 in DNA: TGTGCCAGCAGCTTCGGACAGGGATGGGGTTTGGAACCCCTCCACTTT. The variable domain in full, completed from reference TRBV7-9 and TRBJ1-6, reads DTGVSQNPRHKITKRGQNVTFRCDPISEHNRLYWYRQTLGQGPEFLTYFQNEAQLEKSRLLSDRFSAERPKGSFSTLEIQRTEQGDSAMYLCASSFGQGWGLEPLHFGNGTRLTVT.

This sequence joins TRBV3-1 (or the pseudogene TRBV3-2) and TRBJ1-3, with D possibly being TRBD1 (5 bases). This CDR3 is built from 15 residues. V lost 3 bases and J lost 0, with 9 bases in between. The V gene's germline CDR1 is LGHDT and CDR2 YNNKEL (reference sequence). CDR3 coding DNA: TGTGCCAGCAGCCACCGTGGGGCCTCTGGAAACACCATATATTTT. This gives the protein CASSHRGASGNTIYF.

The chain has TRBV27 and TRBJ1-2; D may be TRBD1 (5 bases). CDR3 length equals 15 residues. CDR1 MNHEY and CDR2 SMNVEV come from the germline V gene (reference sequence). V was trimmed by 8 bases and J by 4 bases, leaving 20 bases between them. The CDR3 sequence: CASSTTPVDSYGYTF. In DNA form, the CDR3 reads TGTGCCAGCTCAACCACTCCCGTCGACAGCTATGGCTACACCTTC.